These 10 T cell receptor beta chains were all obtained from the same sample, sequenced in a study of CD8 T cells in ankylosing spondylitis. MiXCR, applied by TCRdb to the 5' RACE reads, yields one record per CDR3 protein. The sample contains more than 150,000 distinct CDR3 sequences, roughly 13% of which appear only once. Sequencing used blood, either unsorted or a sorted T cell fraction (not recorded which). These receptors were obtained from a male donor with ankylosing spondylitis or in good health (not recorded which).

A few counts support this clonotype. V gene TRBV6-1 combines with J gene TRBJ2-1, with TRBD2 identical over 11 bases. Germline CDR1 reads MNHNS; CDR2 reads SASEGT. With 6 bases clipped from V and 3 bases from J, the junction kept 4 bases outside the gene matches. The CDR3 has 15 amino acids. Here the CDR3 DNA reads TGTGCCAGCAGGGGTCTAGCGGGAGGCTACAATGAGCAGTTCTTC. Its translation: CASRGLAGGYNEQFF.

The chain is built from TRBV12-3 or TRBV12-4 and TRBJ1-5, with 7 nucleotides matching TRBD1. The CDR3 runs 15 residues. The trim removed 3 bases at V and 3 bases at J, leaving 5 bases unmatched. In DNA form, the CDR3 reads TGTGCCAGCAGTTTCCAGGGGGATGACAATCAGCCCCAGCATTTT. Amino acids: CASSFQGDDNQPQHF.

The rearrangement links TRBV6-4 to TRBJ2-2; D call uncertain. This CDR3 region has 13 residues. Germline V lookup: CDR1 MRHNA, CDR2 SNTAGT. V gave up 3 bases and J gave up 3 bases, with 5 bases separating them. The DNA of the CDR3 is TGTGCCAGCAGTGATGCGTACACCGGGGAGCTGTTTTTT. The encoded protein is CASSDAYTGELFF.

This clonotype was seen more than once but under ten times. As DNA, the CDR3 is TGTGCCATCACATGGGGACAGGGAAGTTACAATGAGCAGTTCTTC. Translating it yields CAITWGQGSYNEQFF. The genes are TRBV10-3 and TRBJ2-1; 9 bases match TRBD1. There are 15 residues in the CDR3. Trimming removed 7 bases from V and 4 bases from J; junction bases left unmatched: 8. Germline-derived CDR1 and CDR2 are ENHRY and SYGVKD.

Here the CDR3 DNA reads TGTGCCAGCAGCTTGCCGCAACAGTTCCCTTCCTACGAGCAGTACTTC. The encoded protein is CASSLPQQFPSYEQYF. The rearrangement uses TRBV5-5 and TRBJ2-7; D is unclear. Deletions cut 1 base from V and 1 base from J, with 15 bases between. The CDR3 has 16 amino acids. The germline V gene encodes CDR1 SGHKS and CDR2 YYEKEE (reference sequence).

The rearrangement links TRBV3-1 to TRBJ2-7; D is undetermined. CDR3 length: 14 amino acids. With 1 base removed from V and 5 bases from J, the gap between germline ends came to 12 bases. Germline-derived CDR1 and CDR2 are LGHDT and YNNKEL (reference sequence). The CDR3 sequence: CASSQVTQEDEQYF. CDR3 coding DNA: TGTGCCAGCAGCCAAGTGACCCAAGAGGACGAGCAGTACTTC.

This clonotype has a handful of counts. The V gene is TRBV6-4, the J gene TRBJ2-2, with unresolved D. The CDR3 sequence is 14 residues long. Germline CDR1 and CDR2: MRHNA and SNTAGT. V lost 3 bases and J lost 6, with 11 bases in between. DNA for the CDR3: TGTGCCAGCAGTGAGGGGTCGCGCCCCGGGGAGCTGTTTTTT. Its translation is CASSEGSRPGELFF.

V gene TRBV28 combines with J gene TRBJ2-3; the D is unclear. This CDR3 region has 16 residues. Trimming took off 5 bases at V and 0 bases at J, with 15 bases between the two ends. The V gene's germline CDR1 is MDHEN and CDR2 SYDVKM. CDR3 bases: TGTGCCAGCAGTCTTACACCAACCCCTAGCACAGATACGCAGTATTTT. The encoded protein is CASSLTPTPSTDTQYF.

V and J are TRBV27 and TRBJ2-2, with 9 bases matching TRBD1. The CDR3 is made up of 14 amino acids. The V and J ends lost 6 bases and 12 bases, in that order; junction bases with no gene match: 11. CDR1 is MNHEY and CDR2 is SMNVEV in the germline V gene (reference sequence). The CDR3 bases are TGTGCCAGCAGCCTGTCTCTGGACAGGGGCCAGCTGTTTTTT. Translation gives CASSLSLDRGQLFF.

The chain links TRBV3-1 to TRBJ2-7, with TRBD1 matching 7 bases. The J segment lost 0 bases and the V segment lost 1 base, leaving 6 bases of the junction unmatched. CDR3 size: 16 residues. CDR1 is LGHDT and CDR2 is YNNKEL in the germline V gene (reference sequence). The CDR3: CASSQAGGSLSYEQYF. As DNA, the CDR3 is TGTGCCAGCAGCCAAGCAGGGGGTTCCCTCTCCTACGAGCAGTACTTC.